The 28 T cell receptor beta chains given below trace back to one sample, sequenced in a study of cytomegalovirus exposure and HLA in healthy donors. Amplification used 60 Vbeta primers and 13 Jbeta primers. The method was immunoSEQ multiplex PCR; TCRdb's version includes in-frame clones alone and lacks a portion of them. The sample shows around 100,000 clones, 73% of them seen only once. Material for sequencing was PBMCs. All receptors derive from a man aged 35 to 55 in good health and CMV-seronegative.

To note about this clone: At one boundary the junction diverges from the germline segment, which might be a read error. This chain connects TRBV7-9 to TRBJ2-3; tentatively, D is TRBD1 (6 bases). Germline loops: CDR1 SEHNR, CDR2 FQNEAQ (reference sequence). This CDR3 spans 16 amino acids. DNA for the CDR3: TGTGCCAGCAGCTTAGGGGGGCCCAGGGCCCGTGGGGCCATGAATTTT. This encodes CASSLGGPRARGAMNF.

This clone was found a few times. The chain couples TRBV5-4 to TRBJ1-1; no clear D. V was trimmed by 1 base and J by 1 base, leaving 8 bases between them. The CDR3 is 14 residues long. Germline V gives CDR1 SGHNT, CDR2 YYREEE (reference sequence). Written as DNA, the CDR3 is TGTGCCAGCAGCTTGATGAGGGAGAACACTGAAGCTTTCTTT. Translation gives CASSLMRENTEAFF.

This clone was found once. This chain joins TRBV7-8 and TRBJ2-7, with a tentative D call TRBD1 (6 bases). CDR3 size: 13 residues. V shed 3 bases and J shed 7 bases, with 13 bases lying between them. In germline, CDR1 is SGHVS, CDR2 FQNEAQ. The CDR3 sequence: CASSFQGRGEQYF. The CDR3, as DNA: TGTGCCAGCAGCTTTCAGGGGCGCGGGGAGCAGTACTTC.

This chain joins TRBV5-6 and TRBJ2-1; 11 bases are a match to TRBD2. With V trimmed by 0 bases and J by 5 bases, 1 base remained unmatched. The CDR3 contains 15 residues. Germline V gives CDR1 SGHDT, CDR2 YYEEEE. CDR3: CASSLGLAGHNEQFF. CDR3 DNA: TGTGCCAGCAGCTTGGGACTAGCGGGGCACAATGAGCAGTTCTTC.

The chain combines TRBV7-2 with TRBJ1-1; perhaps TRBD1 as D (5 bases). The CDR3 is 13 amino acids. CDR1 and CDR2 (germline): SGHTA, FQGNSA. The V and J ends lost 4 bases and 4 bases respectively, with 10 bases between them. CDR3 sequence: CASSSQGITEAFF. In DNA form, the CDR3 reads TGTGCCAGCAGCTCTCAGGGTATCACTGAAGCTTTCTTT.

V usage is TRBV11-2 and J usage is TRBJ2-7; D is undetermined. This CDR3 region has 15 residues. Trimming stripped 1 base from V and 3 bases from J, with 13 bases between. Germline V gene lookup returns CDR1 SGHAT and CDR2 FQNNGV. CDR3 DNA sequence: TGTGCCAGCAGCTTAGGCGGAGTGACCATCTACGAGCAGTACTTC. Its protein product is CASSLGGVTIYEQYF.

The rearrangement uses TRBV6-5 and TRBJ2-7, with 12 nucleotides matching TRBD1. Germline CDR1 and CDR2: MNHEY and SVGAGI. With 5 bases clipped from V and 6 bases from J, the junction kept 2 bases outside the gene matches. This CDR3 is built from 13 residues. CDR3 loop: CASSRDRGPEQYF. In DNA form, the CDR3 reads TGTGCCAGCAGTCGGGACAGGGGGCCCGAGCAGTACTTC.

The rearrangement joins TRBV7-8 to TRBJ1-2; D is possibly TRBD1 (5 bases). CDR1 is SGHVS and CDR2 is FQNEAQ in the germline V gene. The CDR3 consists of 16 residues. The V gene lost 2 bases and the J gene lost 1 base, with 14 bases spanning the gap. CDR3 loop: CASSLLSEGDNYGYTF. CDR3 DNA: TGTGCCAGCAGCTTATTATCGGAAGGGGATAACTATGGCTACACCTTC.

The chain is built from TRBV5-3 and TRBJ1-2; D may be TRBD1 (6 bases). TRBV5-3 is designated an ORF whose function remains uncertain. CDR3 length: 16 amino acids. The V and J ends lost 0 bases and 1 base respectively, with 13 bases between them. CDR3 amino acids: CARSLGFQQGNYGYTF. CDR3 bases: TGTGCCAGAAGCTTGGGCTTCCAACAGGGTAACTATGGCTACACCTTC.

This clone was seen a handful of times. The chain joins TRBV5-1 to TRBJ1-5; the D is unclear. The CDR3 has 16 amino acids. Germline V gene sequence: CDR1 SGHRS, CDR2 YFSETQ. V lost 2 bases and J 0 bases, leaving 12 bases between the germline ends. CDR3 DNA sequence: TGCGCCAGCAGCTTCACGGGAAGTTATAGCAATCAGCCCCAGCATTTT. The encoded protein is CASSFTGSYSNQPQHF. The full variable domain, completed using reference TRBV5-1 and TRBJ1-5, is KAGVTQTPRYLIKTRGQQVTLSCSPISGHRSVSWYQQTPGQGLQFLFEYFSETQRNKGNFPGRFSGRQFSNSRSEMNVSTLELGDSALYLCASSFTGSYSNQPQHFGDGTRLSIL.

This clone was seen only a few times. The rearrangement links TRBV28 to TRBJ2-7, with a weak D call TRBD1 (6 bases). The CDR3 sequence is 14 residues long. Germline lookup yields CDR1 MDHEN and CDR2 SYDVKM. Trimming cost V 3 bases and J 2 bases, with 11 bases left between them. This chain's CDR3 is CASSFPRDTYEQYF. CDR3 DNA sequence: TGTGCCAGCAGTTTCCCCCGGGACACCTACGAGCAGTACTTC.

The chain links TRBV6-1 to TRBJ2-5, with D possibly matching TRBD2 (5 bases). This CDR3 spans 16 amino acids. The germline V gene encodes CDR1 MNHNS and CDR2 SASEGT. Trimming pared 3 bases from V and 5 bases from J, leaving 19 bases between. CDR3 nucleotide sequence: TGTGCCAGCAGTGACCCCGGGCAGCCCAGAGGGGAGACCCAGTACTTC. Protein: CASSDPGQPRGETQYF.

The gene calls are TRBV29-1 and TRBJ1-1; D unclear. The CDR3 length is 14 residues. Trimming cost V 5 bases and J 4 bases, with 17 bases left between them. CDR1 and CDR2 (germline): SQVTM, ANQGSEA. CDR3 protein: CSVLVGSGGTEAFF. In DNA form, the CDR3 reads TGCAGCGTTCTCGTTGGGTCCGGAGGCACTGAAGCTTTCTTT.

The genes are TRBV4-2 and TRBJ1-2; TRBD1 agrees at 7 bases. This CDR3 is 15 amino acids long. From germline, CDR1 is LGHNA and CDR2 YNFKEQ. The junction had 4 bases not matched to a gene; V was cut back by 0 bases and J by 3 bases. This chain's CDR3 is CASSQDPGTDYGYTF. The CDR3 nucleotides are TGTGCCAGCAGCCAAGATCCGGGGACAGACTATGGCTACACCTTC.

The chain combines TRBV30 with TRBJ1-6; a weak D match, TRBD1 (5 bases). This CDR3 contains 18 residues. The germline V gene encodes CDR1 GTSNPN and CDR2 SVGIG (reference sequence). Trimming took 0 bases from V and 3 from J, leaving 18 bases between them. CDR3 DNA: TGTGCCTGGAGTGTTGAGTCTCGTGGGGCTGGCTATAATTCACCCCTCCACTTT. This codes for CAWSVESRGAGYNSPLHF.

In this sample, this clone turned up a few times. This chain uses TRBV19 with TRBJ2-3; tentatively, D is TRBD2 (5 bases). Looked up from germline, CDR1 is LNHDA and CDR2 is SQIVND (reference sequence). The CDR3 has 14 amino acids. Trimming pared 2 bases from V and 4 bases from J, leaving 10 bases between. CDR3 nucleotides: TGTGCCAGTAGTATAACCGGACTCCCAGATACGCAGTATTTT. Translated: CASSITGLPDTQYF.

This chain connects TRBV4-1 to TRBJ2-5; 7 bases match TRBD2. V shed 1 base and J 1 base; nucleotides not matched to a gene: 6. This CDR3 is 16 amino acids long. CDR1 is MGHRA, CDR2 YSYEKL, per germline. The CDR3 region is CASSQGTGGFQETQYF. CDR3 nucleotide sequence: TGCGCCAGCAGCCAAGGAACGGGGGGATTCCAAGAGACCCAGTACTTC.

As for this clone: Mismatch with germline at one junction end may stem from a read error. The rearrangement joins TRBV2 to TRBJ2-7, with D maybe TRBD1 (5 bases). The CDR3 consists of 13 residues. Germline lookup yields CDR1 SNHLY and CDR2 FYNNEI. CDR3 sequence reads: CATSQGIAYEQYF. CDR3 in DNA: TGTGCCACCAGTCAGGGTATCGCCTACGAGCAGTACTTC.

On this clone itself: Sequence at one end of the junction differs from germline and may be a read error. The chain employs TRBV5-6 and TRBJ1-1; 10 positions match TRBD1. The CDR3 is 17 amino acids. The germline CDR1 and CDR2 sequences are SGHDT and YYEEEE. The CDR3 region has the DNA TGTGCCAGCAGCGCTGGGGGACAGGGGATTCCGAACACTGACGCTTTCTTT. This sequence encodes CASSAGGQGIPNTDAFF.

The chain employs TRBV10-1 and TRBJ2-3; TRBD1 aligns across 10 bases. J gave up 4 bases and V 2 bases, and 9 bases lay outside the gene matches. Germline V gene lookup returns CDR1 WNHNN and CDR2 SYGVQD (reference sequence). CDR3 size: 17 residues. The CDR3 region is CASSEERDRGFADTQYF. The CDR3 DNA sequence: TGCGCCAGCAGTGAGGAACGGGACAGGGGATTCGCAGATACGCAGTATTTT.

This clone was counted a few times. The V and J genes are TRBV7-3 and TRBJ2-5, with D unclear. The V gene's germline CDR1 is SGHTA and CDR2 FQGTGA. V lost 1 base to trimming and J lost 1 base, with 4 bases between them. The CDR3 has 13 residues. Written as DNA, the CDR3 is TGTGCCAGCAGCTTAATAGTCCAAGAGACCCAGTACTTC. It yields the protein CASSLIVQETQYF.

This sequence joins TRBV4-3 and TRBJ2-3; TRBD2 matches 15 bases. Germline CDR1 and CDR2: LGHNA and YSLEER. With 4 bases clipped from V and 8 bases from J, the junction kept 1 base outside the gene matches. CDR3 length: 14 amino acids. CDR3: CASSRTSGGGTQYF. CDR3 DNA sequence: TGCGCCAGCAGCCGGACTAGCGGGGGGGGTACGCAGTATTTT.

This clone was picked up a small number of times. The V call is TRBV27, the J call TRBJ2-7; D perhaps matches TRBD1 (6 bases). The ends were cut back, 5 bases at V and 0 bases at J, with 17 bases in the middle. The germline CDR1 and CDR2 sequences are MNHEY and SMNVEV (reference sequence). The CDR3 sequence is 16 residues long. The CDR3 region is CASSPRPPDSSYEQYF. The CDR3 nucleotides read TGTGCCAGCAGTCCACGCCCTCCGGACAGCTCCTACGAGCAGTACTTC.

V and J are TRBV29-1 and TRBJ2-3; a possible D gene is TRBD2 (7 bases). Trimming took 6 bases from V and 6 from J, leaving 19 bases between them. The CDR3 is 14 residues long. Germline CDR1 and CDR2: SQVTM and ANQGSEA. The CDR3 bases are TGCAGCGTGGGGGGGCAGAGCATTCCGGATACGCAGTATTTT. Amino acid sequence: CSVGGQSIPDTQYF.

J is TRBJ1-2 and V is TRBV10-3; TRBD1 aligns across 8 bases. This CDR3 contains 14 residues. J gave up 10 bases and V 3 bases, and 10 bases lay outside the gene matches. Germline V gene data show CDR1 as ENHRY and CDR2 as SYGVKD. The CDR3 here is CAISDSRGQGLYTF. CDR3 nucleotides: TGTGCCATCAGTGACTCTAGAGGACAGGGCCTCTACACCTTC.

This clone showed up just a few times. The chain employs TRBV27 and TRBJ1-2; TRBD1 aligns across 11 bases. The CDR3 is made up of 16 amino acids. V dropped 7 bases and J dropped 6; count of bases not matched to a gene: 13. Germline assignment: CDR1 MNHEY and CDR2 SMNVEV (reference sequence). CDR3 protein: CASTSGRWDRGDGYTF. The CDR3 nucleotides read TGTGCCAGCACCTCTGGGAGGTGGGACAGGGGGGATGGCTACACCTTC.

The chain employs TRBV5-7 and TRBJ2-2, with a tentative D call TRBD2 (7 bases). TRBV5-7 is treated as an ORF (open reading frame) with a function not yet certain. The germline V and J ends were trimmed by 4 bases and 1 base, with 17 bases remaining between them. The CDR3 runs to 17 residues. The chain's CDR3 is CASSTGGPSGNTGELFF. CDR3 nucleotides: TGTGCCAGCAGCACTGGGGGCCCTAGCGGGAACACCGGGGAGCTGTTTTTT.

The CDR3 DNA reads TGTGCCAGCAGCTTACCGAGACAGGGGAACTACGAGCAGTACTTC. This translates into CASSLPRQGNYEQYF. J is TRBJ2-7 and V is TRBV13; TRBD1 matches 8 bases. The CDR3 totals 15 residues. V was pared by 2 bases and J by 3 bases, with 6 bases of the junction left unmatched. CDR1 PRHDT and CDR2 FYEKMQ come from the germline V gene (reference sequence).